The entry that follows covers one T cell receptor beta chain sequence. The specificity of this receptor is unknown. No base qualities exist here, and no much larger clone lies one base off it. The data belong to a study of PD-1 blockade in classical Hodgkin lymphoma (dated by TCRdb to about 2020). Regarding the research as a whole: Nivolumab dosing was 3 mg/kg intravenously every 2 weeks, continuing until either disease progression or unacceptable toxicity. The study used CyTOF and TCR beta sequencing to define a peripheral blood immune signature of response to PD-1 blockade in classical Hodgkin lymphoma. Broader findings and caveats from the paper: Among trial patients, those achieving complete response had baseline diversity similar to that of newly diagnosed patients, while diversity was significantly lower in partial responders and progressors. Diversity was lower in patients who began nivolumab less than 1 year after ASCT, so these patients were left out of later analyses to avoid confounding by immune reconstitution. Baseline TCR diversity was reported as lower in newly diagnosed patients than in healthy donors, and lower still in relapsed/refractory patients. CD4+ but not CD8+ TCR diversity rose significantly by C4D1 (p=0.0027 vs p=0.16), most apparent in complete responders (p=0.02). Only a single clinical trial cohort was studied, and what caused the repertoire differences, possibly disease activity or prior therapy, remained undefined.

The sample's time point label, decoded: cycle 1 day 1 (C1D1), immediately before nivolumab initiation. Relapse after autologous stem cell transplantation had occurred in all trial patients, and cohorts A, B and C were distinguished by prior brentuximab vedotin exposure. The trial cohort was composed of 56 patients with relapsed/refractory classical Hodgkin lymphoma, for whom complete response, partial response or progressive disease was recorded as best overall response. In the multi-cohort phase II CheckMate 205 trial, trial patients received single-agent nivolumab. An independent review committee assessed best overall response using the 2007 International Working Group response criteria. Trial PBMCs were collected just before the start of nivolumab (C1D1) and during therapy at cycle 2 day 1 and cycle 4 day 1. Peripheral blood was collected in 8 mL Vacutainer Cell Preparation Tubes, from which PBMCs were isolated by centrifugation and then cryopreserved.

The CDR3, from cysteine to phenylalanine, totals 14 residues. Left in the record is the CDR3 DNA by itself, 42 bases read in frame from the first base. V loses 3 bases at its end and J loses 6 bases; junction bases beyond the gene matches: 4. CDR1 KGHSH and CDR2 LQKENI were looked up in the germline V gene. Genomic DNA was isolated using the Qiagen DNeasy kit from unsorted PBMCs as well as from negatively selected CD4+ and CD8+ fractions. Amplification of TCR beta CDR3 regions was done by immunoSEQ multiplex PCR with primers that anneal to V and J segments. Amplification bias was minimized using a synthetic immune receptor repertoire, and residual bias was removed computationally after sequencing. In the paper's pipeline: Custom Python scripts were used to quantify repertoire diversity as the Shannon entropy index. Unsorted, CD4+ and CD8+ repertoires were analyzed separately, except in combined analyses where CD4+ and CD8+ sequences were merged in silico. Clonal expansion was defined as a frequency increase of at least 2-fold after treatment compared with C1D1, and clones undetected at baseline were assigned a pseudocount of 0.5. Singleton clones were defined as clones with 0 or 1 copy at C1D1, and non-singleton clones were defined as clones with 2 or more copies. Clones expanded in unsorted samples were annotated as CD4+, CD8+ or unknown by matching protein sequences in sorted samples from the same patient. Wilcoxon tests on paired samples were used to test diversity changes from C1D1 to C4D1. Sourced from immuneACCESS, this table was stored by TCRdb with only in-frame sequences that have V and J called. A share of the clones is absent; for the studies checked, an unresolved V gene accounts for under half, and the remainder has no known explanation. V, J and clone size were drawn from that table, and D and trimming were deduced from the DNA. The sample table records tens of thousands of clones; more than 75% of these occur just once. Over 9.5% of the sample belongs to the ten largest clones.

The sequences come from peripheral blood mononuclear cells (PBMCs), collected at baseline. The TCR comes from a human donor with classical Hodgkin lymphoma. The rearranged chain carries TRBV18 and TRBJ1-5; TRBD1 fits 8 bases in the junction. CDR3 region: CASSPGQGSQPQHF. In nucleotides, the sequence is TGTGCCAGCTCACCCGGACAGGGCAGTCAGCCCCAGCATTTT.